The 9 T cell receptor beta chains in this list originate from one sample, sequenced in a study of shared clonotypes between healthy human individuals. Clones were read by immunoSEQ multiplex PCR, and TCRdb kept only the in-frame ones, dropping some. Here the sample spans around 1.6 million clones, approximately 98% being singletons. The sequenced sample consisted of naive CD4+ T cells sorted from blood. This sample's subset: CD45RA+ positively selected. These receptors were taken from a man in his thirties or forties in good health.

A single count supports this clone. The V gene is TRBV9, the J gene TRBJ2-7; D assignment may be TRBD1 or TRBD2 (5 bases each). There are 12 residues in the CDR3. Germline values: CDR1 SGDLS, CDR2 YYNGEE. V was cut by 3 bases and J by 8 bases, with 12 bases left in between. CDR3 in DNA: TGTGCCAGCAGCGCCCAACCGGGACAGCAGTACTTC. This translates into CASSAQPGQQYF.

The chain is built from TRBV7-9 and TRBJ2-7; 7 bases fit TRBD1. The CDR3 length is 17 residues. J lost 3 bases, V lost 5 bases, and 16 bases had no gene match. The germline V gene encodes CDR1 SEHNR and CDR2 FQNEAQ (reference sequence). CDR3 loop: CASSQKFTGQAVYEQYF. Written as DNA, the CDR3 is TGTGCCAGCAGCCAGAAATTCACCGGACAGGCCGTCTACGAGCAGTACTTC.

This chain joins TRBV10-3 and TRBJ2-3; 8 nucleotides line up with TRBD1. The CDR3 totals 15 residues. Germline V gene data show CDR1 as ENHRY and CDR2 as SYGVKD. V was pared by 2 bases and J by 6 bases, with 7 bases of the junction left unmatched. The CDR3 DNA reads as TGTGCCATCAGTGAGGACCAGGGGGCATCGGATACGCAGTATTTT. Its translation: CAISEDQGASDTQYF.

The chain has TRBV2 and TRBJ1-5, with D maybe TRBD1 (6 bases). This CDR3 contains 16 residues. V lost 6 bases, J lost 4 bases, and 19 bases lay in between. Germline loops: CDR1 SNHLY, CDR2 FYNNEI. This CDR3 is CASSLARGVQNQPQHF. The CDR3 DNA follows: TGTGCCAGCAGCCTGGCTAGGGGGGTTCAAAATCAGCCCCAGCATTTT.

With regard to this clone: This same CDR3 is encoded by further DNA sequences in the sample. The chain employs TRBV6-5 and TRBJ2-7; 9 nucleotides agree with TRBD2. This CDR3 is built from 14 residues. V lost 0 bases, J lost 4 bases, and 1 base stayed unmatched. The germline V gene encodes CDR1 MNHEY and CDR2 SVGAGI. CDR3 sequence: CASSYSSGSYEQYF. Here the CDR3 DNA reads TGTGCCAGCAGTTACTCTAGCGGGAGTTACGAGCAGTACTTC.

This rearrangement joins TRBV29-1 to TRBJ1-1; 10 nucleotides align to TRBD1. J was trimmed by 0 bases and V by 6 bases; bases with no gene match: 4. CDR3 length: 14 residues. The germline CDR1 and CDR2 sequences are SQVTM and ANQGSEA. DNA of the CDR3: TGCAGCGTCGGTGGGACAGGGGTGAACACTGAAGCTTTCTTT. It specifies CSVGGTGVNTEAFF. Supplemented by reference TRBV29-1 and TRBJ1-1, the full variable domain reads SAVISQKPSRDICQRGTSLTIQCQVDSQVTMMFWYRQQPGQSLTLIATANQGSEATYESGFVIDKFPISRPNLTFSTLTVSNMSPEDSSIYLCSVGGTGVNTEAFFGQGTRLTVV.

V usage is TRBV9 and J usage is TRBJ2-1; D uncertain. The V end was cut by 0 bases, the J end by 10 bases, with 11 bases between. CDR1 SGDLS and CDR2 YYNGEE come from the germline V gene. CDR3 length: 13 residues. CDR3 coding DNA: TGTGCCAGCAGCGTAGGCGCCCACCTAGAGCAGTTCTTC. It encodes CASSVGAHLEQFF.

The rearrangement uses TRBV18 and TRBJ2-3; D unresolved. CDR3 length: 16 residues. CDR1 is KGHSH and CDR2 is LQKENI in the germline V gene. Trimming took off 0 bases at V and 1 base at J, with 11 bases between the two ends. The CDR3: CASSPPLEFGTDTQYF. CDR3 in DNA: TGTGCCAGCTCACCACCTTTGGAGTTCGGCACAGATACGCAGTATTTT.

The chain combines TRBV28 with TRBJ2-7; no clear D. The germline CDR1 and CDR2 sequences are MDHEN and SYDVKM. CDR3 length: 12 amino acids. V was trimmed by 7 bases and J by 7 bases, leaving 14 bases between them. CDR3 DNA sequence: TGTGCCAGCAATCACCCCCGGCGGGAGCAGTACTTC. Translation gives CASNHPRREQYF. Variable domain in full (rest from reference TRBV28 and TRBJ2-7): DVKVTQSSRYLVKRTGEKVFLECVQDMDHENMFWYRQDPGLGLRLIYFSYDVKMKEKGDIPEGYSVSREKKERFSLILESASTNQTSMYLCASNHPRREQYFGPGTRLTVT.